This passage covers 8 T cell receptor beta chains from one sample sequenced in a study of cytomegalovirus exposure and HLA in healthy donors (TCRdb year 2017). The library relied on the immunoSEQ multiplex PCR assay. For the multiplex PCR, a mixture combining 60 forward primers for TCR Vbeta segments and 13 reverse primers for TCR Jbeta segments was used. The immuneACCESS repertoire file appears here via TCRdb, limited to in-frame rearrangements. These files lack a portion of the clones; in checked studies, under half of the deficit traces to unresolved V genes, and the cause of the others is not known. The sample records around 100,000 clones, 70% to 90% of which are singletons. The leading ten clones occupy just over 2.5% of the sample. The material sequenced was PBMCs. Receptor source: a man between 35 and 55 years old in good health and CMV-seronegative.

V usage is TRBV7-6 and J usage is TRBJ2-1, with 9 bases lining up with TRBD1. The CDR3 has 18 residues. V lost 4 bases and J lost 4; bases outside the gene matches: 14. Germline CDR1 and CDR2: SGHVS and FNYEAQ. CDR3 DNA: TGTGCCAGCAGCTACAGGGGGCGGGAACTAGCGACTTACAATGAGCAGTTCTTC. Its translation: CASSYRGRELATYNEQFF.

The chain couples TRBV10-2 to TRBJ2-1; 10 bases are shared with TRBD2. The junction had 13 bases not matched to a gene; V was cut back by 7 bases and J by 7 bases. Per germline, CDR1 WSHSY and CDR2 SAAADI. The length of the CDR3 is 16 residues. CDR3 amino acids: CASTRNSGGSANEQFF. DNA of the CDR3: TGCGCCAGCACCAGAAATAGCGGGGGGTCCGCTAATGAGCAGTTCTTC.

V gene TRBV29-1 combines with J gene TRBJ1-2; no clear D gene. The germline V gene has CDR1 SQVTM and CDR2 ANQGSEA. This CDR3 has 14 residues. Trimming stripped 5 bases from V and 4 bases from J, with 17 bases between. Written as DNA, the CDR3 is TGCAGCGTTTCCCCGACATTATCGTTCTATGGCTACACCTTC. This translates into CSVSPTLSFYGYTF.

In its sample, this clone was seen once. The V call is TRBV7-2, the J call TRBJ2-6; D might be TRBD1 (5 bases). Germline CDR1 SGHTA, CDR2 FQGNSA. There are 15 residues in the CDR3. V lost 1 base, J lost 2 bases, and 6 bases lay in between. The CDR3 DNA reads as TGTGCCAGCAGCTTAGGCAGGGCTGGGGCCAACGTCCTGACTTTC. Protein sequence: CASSLGRAGANVLTF.

This clone has a handful of counts. The chain has TRBV12-5 and TRBJ2-5, with TRBD1 identical over 7 bases. The CDR3 loop spans 13 amino acids. V shed 6 bases and J 5 bases; nucleotides not matched to a gene: 6. Per the germline V gene, CDR1 is LGHNT and CDR2 is FRNRAP. The CDR3 DNA is TGTGCTAGTGGATACACAGGGGCGGAGACCCAGTACTTC. Its translation is CASGYTGAETQYF.

The CDR3 DNA is TGTGCCAGCAGCGTCCAGACAGGGGGGGCCTACGAGCAGTACTTC. It translates to CASSVQTGGAYEQYF. This chain connects TRBV7-2 to TRBJ2-7, with TRBD1 matching over 9 bases. Trimming at V came to 5 bases and at J to 2 bases, leaving 7 bases not matched to a gene. Germline V CDR1 and CDR2: SGHTA, FQGNSA. The CDR3 contains 15 residues.

This chain connects TRBV5-1 to TRBJ1-5; D gene unclear. The germline CDR1 and CDR2 sequences are SGHRS and YFSETQ. There are 15 residues in the CDR3. V gave up 1 base and J gave up 0 bases, with 8 bases separating them. The CDR3 DNA is TGCGCCAGCAGCTTGTACGGGGATAGCAATCAGCCCCAGCATTTT. Its translation is CASSLYGDSNQPQHF.

The CDR3 nucleotides are TGTGCCAGCAGCTTGGACAGGGCCAAAAACATTCAGTACTTC. Its protein is CASSLDRAKNIQYF. The chain carries TRBV5-4 and TRBJ2-4; possibly TRBD1 for D (5 bases). The CDR3 runs 14 residues. V was shortened by 0 bases and J by 1 base, with 5 bases between the two germline ends. From germline, CDR1 is SGHNT and CDR2 YYREEE (reference sequence).